The clone carrying this TCR beta chain was seen more than once but under ten times. The ends lost 0 bases at V and 4 bases at J; junction bases unmatched: 4. Germline V gives CDR1 SGDLS, CDR2 YYNGEE. The CDR3 spans 15 residues. This record comes from a study of glioma-infiltrating T cells. TCR alpha and beta CDR3 regions were amplified from RNA using iRepertoire nested multiplex PCR. TCRdb redid the calling of the multiplex PCR reads with MiXCR, one entry per CDR3 protein. This sample has over 120,000 distinct CDR3 sequences; about 39% occur once, and the top ten carry around 20%. The receptor comes from a human donor with low-grade glioma or glioblastoma, undergoing nonglioma brain surgery, or in good health (not recorded which). Input material: glioma tissue, nonneoplastic brain tissue, or PBMCs (not recorded which). The chain couples TRBV9 to TRBJ2-3; 8 bases are shared with TRBD1. CDR3 in amino acids: CASSVGGQGADTQYF. In DNA form, the CDR3 reads TGTGCCAGCAGCGTAGGAGGACAGGGTGCAGATACGCAGTATTTT. Variable domain in full (rest from reference TRBV9 and TRBJ2-3): DSGVTQTPKHLITATGQRVTLRCSPRSGDLSVYWYQQSLDQGLQFLIQYYNGEERAKGNILERFSAQQFPDLHSELNLSSLELGDSALYFCASSVGGQGADTQYFGPGTRLTVL.